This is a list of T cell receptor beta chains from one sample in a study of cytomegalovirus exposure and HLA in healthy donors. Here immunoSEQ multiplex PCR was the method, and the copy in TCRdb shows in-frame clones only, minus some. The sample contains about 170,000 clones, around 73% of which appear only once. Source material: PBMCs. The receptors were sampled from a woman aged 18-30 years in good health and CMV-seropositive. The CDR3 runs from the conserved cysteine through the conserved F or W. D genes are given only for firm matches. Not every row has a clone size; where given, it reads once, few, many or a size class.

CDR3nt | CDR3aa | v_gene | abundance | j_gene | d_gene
TGCGCCAGCAGCTTGGTGGGACAGGAAACAGATACGCAGTATTTT | CASSLVGQETDTQYF | TRBV5-1 | NA | TRBJ2-3 | TRBD1
TGTGCCAGCTCGACAGCAATGAACACTGAAGCTTTCTTT | CASSTAMNTEAFF | TRBV7-3 | NA | TRBJ1-1 | NA
TGCGCCAGCAGCCCAGGGCTGGGGCCCAATGAGCAGTTCTTC | CASSPGLGPNEQFF | TRBV4-3 | NA | TRBJ2-1 | NA
TGTGCTAGTGGTCCCGTGTCAGGTGCCGGAATTACGCAGTATTTT | CASGPVSGAGITQYF | TRBV12-5 | NA | TRBJ2-3 | NA
TGTGCCAGACCCCGGGACAGGAACACTGAAGCTTTCTTT | CARPRDRNTEAFF | TRBV11-3 | NA | TRBJ1-1 | TRBD1
TGTGCCAGCACCCCCGGACTAGCGGGGGGGCGTGAGCAGTTCTTC | CASTPGLAGGREQFF | TRBV6-5 | NA | TRBJ2-1 | TRBD2
TGTGCCAGCAGCCCCCCCGGGGATACGCAGTATTTT | CASSPPGDTQYF | TRBV7-3 | NA | TRBJ2-3 | NA
TGTGCCAGTCCCCCACGAGAGGGGGACCTCCCAGATACGCAGTATTTT | CASPPREGDLPDTQYF | TRBV18 | NA | TRBJ2-3 | NA
TGCGCCAGCAGCCAAACCTTAGCAGACTCAGCCACAGATACGCAGTATTTT | CASSQTLADSATDTQYF | TRBV5-1 | NA | TRBJ2-3 | NA
TGTGCCAGCAGCTTAGATCACGGGCAGGGAGGCGGCTACACCTTC | CASSLDHGQGGGYTF | TRBV11-2 | once | TRBJ1-2 | NA
TGTGCCAGCGAAGTTGACAGGGTGGCCGGGGAGCTGTTTTTT | CASEVDRVAGELFF | TRBV10-3 | NA | TRBJ2-2 | TRBD1
TGTGCCAGCAGTGAGATGACAGGGGCGAACACTGAAGCTTTCTTT | CASSEMTGANTEAFF | TRBV6-1 | NA | TRBJ1-1 | TRBD1
TGTGCCAGCAGCGGGGGGGCTAGCGGGGGGACTTTATTGTTCAATGAGCAGTTCTTC | CASSGGASGGTLLFNEQFF | TRBV9 | NA | TRBJ2-1 | TRBD2
TGTGCCTGGAGTGTAACGGGGAACGAGCAGTACTTC | CAWSVTGNEQYF | TRBV30 | NA | TRBJ2-7 | NA
TGTGCCAGCAGAAATCAGGGGGAAGGTACTGAAGCTTTCTTT | CASRNQGEGTEAFF | TRBV7-9 | once | TRBJ1-1 | TRBD1
TGTGCCATCGAAACTCTTAAAGCGGGGGGGCTTGCCGAGCAGTTCTTC | CAIETLKAGGLAEQFF | TRBV7-3 | NA | TRBJ2-1 | TRBD2
TGTGCCAGCTCACCGAAGACAGGGGACACTGAAGCTTTCTTT | CASSPKTGDTEAFF | TRBV18 | NA | TRBJ1-1 | TRBD1
TGTGCCAGCAGGAAGGAACAGGGTAACTATGGCTACACCTTC | CASRKEQGNYGYTF | TRBV6-1 | NA | TRBJ1-2 | NA
TGTGCCATCAGTGAGTCGAGACAGGACTATGGCTACACCTTC | CAISESRQDYGYTF | TRBV10-3 | NA | TRBJ1-2 | NA
TGTGCCAGCAGCACGCAGGGAAAACCCTACGAGCAGTACTTC | CASSTQGKPYEQYF | TRBV7-9 | NA | TRBJ2-7 | NA
TGTGCCAGCAGCAATTCAGCGGGGGGCAGGGTGGATACGCAGTATTTT | CASSNSAGGRVDTQYF | TRBV9 | once | TRBJ2-3 | TRBD2
TGTGCCAGCAGCCAGACATCGGCAGATACGCAGTATTTT | CASSQTSADTQYF | TRBV11-2 | few | TRBJ2-3 | NA
TGTGCCAGCAGTTACCGGACAGCGAACACTGAAGCTTTCTTT | CASSYRTANTEAFF | TRBV6-5 | few | TRBJ1-1 | NA
TGTGCGGGGAGGACAGGGAACTATGGCTACACCTTC | CAGRTGNYGYTF | TRBV28 | NA | TRBJ1-2 | TRBD1
TGTGCCAGCAGCCCCTACGGCGGGGGTAGGGCTTTCTTT | CASSPYGGGRAFF | TRBV9 | few | TRBJ1-1 | NA
TGTGCCTGGAGTGTACAGGCCACTAATGAAAAACTGTTTTTT | CAWSVQATNEKLFF | TRBV30 | NA | TRBJ1-4 | NA